What follows are 27 T cell receptor beta chains derived from one specimen sequenced in a study of cytomegalovirus exposure and HLA in healthy donors. The PCR made use of 60 Vbeta and 13 Jbeta primers. Clones were read by immunoSEQ multiplex PCR, and TCRdb kept only the in-frame ones, dropping some. The table lists over 110,000 clones, 78% of them singletons. The sample was PBMCs. These receptors all come from a female donor in good health and CMV-seronegative.

For the CDR3, the DNA is TGTGCCAGCTCACCCAGGGGTAGCTCCTACAATGAGCAGTTCTTC. Translating gives CASSPRGSSYNEQFF. This chain links TRBV18 with TRBJ2-1; the D gene is possibly TRBD1 (6 bases). CDR1 KGHSH and CDR2 LQKENI come from the germline V gene. The CDR3 runs to 15 residues. The V end lost 3 bases, the J end lost 0 bases, and 9 bases lay between the germline ends.

The chain couples TRBV6-1 to TRBJ1-2, with 7 bases identical to TRBD1. Germline CDR1 reads MNHNS; CDR2 reads SASEGT. After removal of 9 bases from V and 8 bases from J, the junction contained 18 bases not matched to a gene. The CDR3 loop spans 15 amino acids. The CDR3 reads CASETPQGGGEGYTF. The CDR3 nucleotides are TGTGCCAGTGAAACACCCCAGGGGGGCGGCGAAGGCTACACCTTC.

This chain uses TRBV27 with TRBJ2-1; 11 bases line up with TRBD1. The CDR3 has 13 residues. V lost 6 bases to trimming and J lost 9 bases; unmatched junction nucleotides: 4. CDR1 MNHEY and CDR2 SMNVEV come from the germline V gene (reference sequence). CDR3 bases: TGTGCCAGCAGCCGGACAGGGGGCTTTGAGCAGTTCTTC. It codes for CASSRTGGFEQFF.

This chain uses TRBV7-2 with TRBJ2-2, with a tentative D call TRBD2 (6 bases). Germline CDR1 is SGHTA and CDR2 is FQGNSA. V was clipped by 2 bases and J by 4 bases, with 17 bases between them. This CDR3 has 17 amino acids. The chain's CDR3 is CASSLFLMGGGTGELFF. The CDR3 nucleotides are TGTGCCAGCAGCTTATTTCTCATGGGGGGAGGCACCGGGGAGCTGTTTTTT.

The J gene is TRBJ2-1, the V gene TRBV5-1, with D perhaps matching TRBD2 (5 bases). CDR1 and CDR2 from the germline V gene are SGHRS and YFSETQ. V was cut by 0 bases and J by 7 bases, with 11 bases left in between. CDR3 length: 14 residues. CDR3 amino acids: CASSLANLANEQFF. In nucleotides, the CDR3 is TGCGCCAGCAGCTTGGCCAATCTAGCAAATGAGCAGTTCTTC.

The chain couples TRBV10-1 to TRBJ1-1; D not certain. This CDR3 contains 14 residues. Germline V gene lookup returns CDR1 WNHNN and CDR2 SYGVQD (reference sequence). Deletions cut 3 bases from V and 2 bases from J, with 10 bases between. DNA for the CDR3: TGCGCCAGCAGTGACTCCCGGGGAAACACTGAAGCTTTCTTT. Translating gives CASSDSRGNTEAFF.

The chain recombines TRBV28 with TRBJ2-7; no firm D call. Trimming took off 1 base at V and 3 bases at J, with 13 bases between the two ends. The V gene's germline CDR1 is MDHEN and CDR2 SYDVKM. The CDR3 is 15 residues long. The CDR3 bases are TGTGCCAGCAGTTTATTCTCTCGCAGATTCTACGAGCAGTACTTC. Amino acids: CASSLFSRRFYEQYF.

This chain links TRBV11-3 with TRBJ1-1; TRBD1 might be the D (5 bases). The germline V gene has CDR1 SGHNT and CDR2 YENEEA. Trimming pared 5 bases from V and 3 bases from J, leaving 10 bases between. The CDR3 has 13 amino acids. The DNA of the CDR3 is TGTGCCAGCAGCCAGCGGGGGGACACTGAAGCTTTCTTT. Its protein is CASSQRGDTEAFF.

V gene TRBV27 combines with J gene TRBJ2-1, with a possible D match to TRBD2 (5 bases). V was clipped by 4 bases and J by 0 bases, with 13 bases between them. CDR3 length: 16 amino acids. Germline-derived CDR1 and CDR2 are MNHEY and SMNVEV (reference sequence). The CDR3, as DNA: TGTGCCAGCAGTTCCGAGGGCCCGAGCTCCTACAATGAGCAGTTCTTC. Amino acid sequence: CASSSEGPSSYNEQFF.

The V gene is TRBV9, the J gene TRBJ2-3; 10 nucleotides agree with TRBD2. Losses at the gene ends were 3 bases for V and 0 bases for J; bases not matched to a gene: 1. CDR1 is SGDLS, CDR2 YYNGEE, per germline. The CDR3 is made up of 15 amino acids. CDR3 in DNA: TGTGCCAGCAGCGATAGCGGGGGGAGCACAGATACGCAGTATTTT. It encodes CASSDSGGSTDTQYF.

This chain connects TRBV9 to TRBJ1-4; D perhaps matches TRBD1 (5 bases). This CDR3 is 14 amino acids long. Looked up from germline, CDR1 is SGDLS and CDR2 is YYNGEE. The V end lost 3 bases, the J end lost 3 bases, and 9 bases lay between the germline ends. The CDR3 sequence: CASSGGGANEKLFF. The CDR3 coding sequence is TGTGCCAGCAGCGGGGGGGGAGCTAATGAAAAACTGTTTTTT.

This clone has just one count. J is TRBJ1-5 and V is TRBV19, with TRBD1 as a possible D gene (5 bases). With 1 base removed from V and 4 bases from J, the gap between germline ends came to 14 bases. The CDR3 consists of 16 residues. Germline V CDR1 and CDR2: LNHDA, SQIVND (reference sequence). As DNA, the CDR3 is TGTGCCAGTAGTATAGTGGGGCAGAGTCCTAATCAGCCCCAGCATTTT. It is translated as CASSIVGQSPNQPQHF.

This clone was seen only a few times. The chain carries TRBV25-1 and TRBJ1-2; possibly TRBD1 for D (5 bases). The CDR3 is made up of 13 amino acids. V was trimmed by 6 bases and J by 5 bases, leaving 13 bases between them. The germline gives CDR1 MGHDK, CDR2 SYGVNS. This chain's CDR3 is CASRSDSNYGYTF. The CDR3 region has the DNA TGTGCCAGCAGATCCGACAGTAATTATGGCTACACCTTC.

The chain has TRBV30 and TRBJ2-1, with 13 bases that match TRBD2. The CDR3 contains 15 residues. Germline values: CDR1 GTSNPN, CDR2 SVGIG (reference sequence). V lost 5 bases to trimming and J lost 6 bases; unmatched junction nucleotides: 7. The CDR3 DNA is TGTGCCTGGGGAATAACTAGCGGGGGGGCCAATGAGCAGTTCTTC. Its protein is CAWGITSGGANEQFF. The entire variable domain, with the rest obtained from reference TRBV30 and TRBJ2-1, is as follows: SQTIHQWPATLVQPVGSPLSLECTVEGTSNPNLYWYRQAAGRGLQLLFYSVGIGQISSEVPQNLSASRPQDRQFILSSKKLLLSDSGFYLCAWGITSGGANEQFFGPGTRLTVL.

V gene TRBV9 combines with J gene TRBJ2-2; TRBD1 is a possible D gene (5 bases). V was clipped by 4 bases and J by 7 bases, with 14 bases between them. The germline V gene has CDR1 SGDLS and CDR2 YYNGEE. The CDR3 consists of 14 residues. CDR3 protein: CASSPQPGHGELFF. CDR3 DNA sequence: TGTGCCAGCAGCCCCCAGCCAGGACACGGGGAGCTGTTTTTT.

The V and J genes are TRBV5-1 and TRBJ2-2; TRBD1 matches at 11 bases. The CDR3 runs to 16 residues. The junction had 8 bases not matched to a gene; V was cut back by 4 bases and J by 6 bases. CDR1 and CDR2 from the germline V gene are SGHRS and YFSETQ. The CDR3 reads CASSKVRDRGAGELFF. In nucleotides, the CDR3 is TGCGCCAGCAGCAAAGTACGGGACAGGGGGGCCGGGGAGCTGTTTTTT. Based on the CDR3 plus reference TRBV5-1 and TRBJ2-2, the full variable domain is KAGVTQTPRYLIKTRGQQVTLSCSPISGHRSVSWYQQTPGQGLQFLFEYFSETQRNKGNFPGRFSGRQFSNSRSEMNVSTLELGDSALYLCASSKVRDRGAGELFFGEGSRLTVL.

V usage is TRBV19 and J usage is TRBJ2-7; 8 nucleotides align to TRBD1. V was pared by 4 bases and J by 7 bases, with 12 bases of the junction left unmatched. Germline V gene data show CDR1 as LNHDA and CDR2 as SQIVND (reference sequence). The CDR3 is 15 residues long. The CDR3 DNA reads as TGTGCCAGTAGTACCCCAGGACAGGGCCTGTATGAGCAGTACTTC. Its translation is CASSTPGQGLYEQYF.

This chain links TRBV6-1 with TRBJ1-1; D is perhaps TRBD1 (6 bases). Germline lookup yields CDR1 MNHNS and CDR2 SASEGT. The CDR3 runs to 13 residues. Deletions cut 4 bases from V and 6 bases from J, with 12 bases between. The CDR3 DNA reads TGTGCCAGCAGTGTAAAGGGGGGGTCTGAAGCTTTCTTT. This sequence encodes CASSVKGGSEAFF.

This chain uses TRBV25-1 with TRBJ1-2; D gene unclear. Trimming took 4 bases from V and 8 from J, leaving 20 bases between them. CDR1 and CDR2 from the germline V gene are MGHDK and SYGVNS. There are 15 residues in the CDR3. The CDR3: CASSGMTPAGSGYTF. The CDR3 region has the DNA TGTGCCAGCAGTGGCATGACACCCGCCGGGAGCGGCTACACCTTC.

The rearrangement uses TRBV6-6 and TRBJ1-3; 10 positions match TRBD1. The V and J ends lost 5 bases and 0 bases, in that order; junction bases with no gene match: 1. The CDR3 is 15 residues long. Germline lookup yields CDR1 MNHNY and CDR2 SVGAGI (reference sequence). The DNA for the CDR3 is TGTGCCAGCAGTCGGACAGGGGGCTCTGGAAACACCATATATTTT. This codes for CASSRTGGSGNTIYF.

In DNA form, the CDR3 reads TGCGCCAGCAGCCAGCCCGACAGGGGGCCTGAAGCTTTCTTT. Protein: CASSQPDRGPEAFF. The V call is TRBV4-1, the J call TRBJ1-1, with 10 bases lining up with TRBD1. This CDR3 has 14 amino acids. Germline CDR1 reads MGHRA; CDR2 reads YSYEKL. The V and J ends lost 3 bases and 6 bases, in that order; junction bases with no gene match: 4.

The genes are TRBV2 and TRBJ2-7; D is possibly TRBD1 (5 bases). V was cut by 7 bases and J by 3 bases, with 10 bases left in between. CDR1 and CDR2 from the germline V gene are SNHLY and FYNNEI. The length of the CDR3 is 12 residues. The chain's CDR3 is CASIIDSYEQYF. The CDR3 DNA sequence: TGTGCCAGCATTATAGACAGCTACGAGCAGTACTTC.

V and J are TRBV27 and TRBJ2-3; the match to TRBD1 covers 7 bases. From germline, CDR1 is MNHEY and CDR2 SMNVEV (reference sequence). V dropped 1 base and J dropped 5; count of bases not matched to a gene: 3. The CDR3 is made up of 14 amino acids. The CDR3 spells CASSLWGQIDTQYF. CDR3 sequence (DNA): TGTGCCAGCAGTTTATGGGGACAGATAGATACGCAGTATTTT.

This clone was seen a handful of times. The V gene is TRBV10-3, the J gene TRBJ1-6; no reliable D call. V shed 2 bases and J shed 11 bases, with 10 bases lying between them. The CDR3 length is 13 residues. Germline V gene lookup returns CDR1 ENHRY and CDR2 SYGVKD. The CDR3 reads CAISEGPQTPLHF. DNA of the CDR3: TGTGCCATCAGTGAGGGGCCCCAAACACCCCTCCACTTT.

V gene TRBV7-9 combines with J gene TRBJ2-7; D is possibly TRBD1 (6 bases). The CDR3 covers 15 residues. Germline CDR1 reads SEHNR; CDR2 reads FQNEAQ (reference sequence). Between the trimmed V and J ends, which lost 5 bases and 2 bases, there was a span of 16 bases. CDR3 bases: TGTGCCAGCAGCCCGCGGGCGACAGGAACCTACGAGCAGTACTTC. This codes for CASSPRATGTYEQYF.

CDR3 protein: CASSPAGGAGQYF. The CDR3 DNA sequence: TGTGCCAGCTCCCCGGCAGGGGGCGCTGGGCAGTACTTC. V is TRBV2 and J is TRBJ2-7, with TRBD1 matching 8 bases. Germline assignment: CDR1 SNHLY and CDR2 FYNNEI. V lost 8 bases to trimming and J lost 9 bases; unmatched junction nucleotides: 12. This CDR3 comprises 13 residues. Complete variable domain (other parts from reference TRBV2 and TRBJ2-7): EPEVTQTPSHQVTQMGQEVILRCVPISNHLYFYWYRQILGQKVEFLVSFYNNEISEKSEIFDDQFSVERPDGSNFTLKIRSTKLEDSAMYFCASSPAGGAGQYFGPGTRLTVT.

A single count supports this clone. V gene TRBV19 combines with J gene TRBJ1-1, with a weak D call TRBD1 (5 bases). V was clipped by 0 bases and J by 5 bases, with 10 bases between them. The CDR3 totals 14 residues. From germline, CDR1 is LNHDA and CDR2 SQIVND (reference sequence). In DNA, the CDR3 is TGTGCCAGTAGTATAGATGGAAGGGGAACTGAAGCTTTCTTT. This sequence encodes CASSIDGRGTEAFF.